In this sample, the clone carrying this T cell receptor (beta chain) turned up once. No antigen is known for it. As to time point: after neoadjuvant nivolumab, at surgical resection. The patients had HPV-negative, locally advanced oral cavity squamous cell carcinoma. Between the trimmed V and J ends, which lost 3 bases and 4 bases, there was a span of 12 bases. Germline values: CDR1 MDHEN, CDR2 SYDVKM. This CDR3 is built from 14 residues. This sample was taken from a study of neoadjuvant anti-PD-1 for oral cavity cancer. Study conclusions and caveats: Each response group had just a few patients in TCR analyses.

Sequencing was performed with immunoSEQ multiplex PCR; in TCRdb, only in-frame clones are kept and a portion is missing. The sample has 6,000 or so clones; around three fifths are singletons. The TCR comes from a person aged 35-79 years with oral cavity squamous cell carcinoma. The sequences come from tumor tissue, collected after nivolumab (anti-PD-1) treatment. The chain links TRBV28 to TRBJ1-2; the D gene is possibly TRBD1 (5 bases). CDR3 residues: CASSFSGGSYGYTF. As DNA, the CDR3 is TGTGCCAGCAGTTTTTCGGGGGGGAGCTATGGCTACACCTTC.